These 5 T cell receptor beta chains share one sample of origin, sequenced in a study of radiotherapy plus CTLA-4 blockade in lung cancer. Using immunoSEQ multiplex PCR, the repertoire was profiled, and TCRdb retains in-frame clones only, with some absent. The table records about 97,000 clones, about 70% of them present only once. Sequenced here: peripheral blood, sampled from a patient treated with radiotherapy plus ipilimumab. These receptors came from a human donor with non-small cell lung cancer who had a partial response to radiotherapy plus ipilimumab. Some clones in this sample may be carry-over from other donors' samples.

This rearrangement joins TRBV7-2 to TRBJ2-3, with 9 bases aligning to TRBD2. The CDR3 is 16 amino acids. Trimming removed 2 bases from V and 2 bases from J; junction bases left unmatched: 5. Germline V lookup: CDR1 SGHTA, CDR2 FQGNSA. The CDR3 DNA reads TGTGCCAGCAGCTTAAGGCTAGCGGGGAACACAGATACGCAGTATTTT. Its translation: CASSLRLAGNTDTQYF.

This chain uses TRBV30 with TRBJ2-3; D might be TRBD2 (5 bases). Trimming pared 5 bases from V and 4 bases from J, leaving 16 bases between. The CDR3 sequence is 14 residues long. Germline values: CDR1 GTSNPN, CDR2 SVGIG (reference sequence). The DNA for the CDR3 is TGTGCCTGGGGTAGGGAGCTTAGGTCAGATACGCAGTATTTT. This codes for CAWGRELRSDTQYF.

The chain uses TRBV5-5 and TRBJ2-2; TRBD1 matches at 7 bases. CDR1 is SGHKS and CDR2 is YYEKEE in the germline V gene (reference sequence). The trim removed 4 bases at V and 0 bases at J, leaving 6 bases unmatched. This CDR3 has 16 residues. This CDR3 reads CASSQGQIPNTGELFF. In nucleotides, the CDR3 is TGTGCCAGCAGCCAGGGACAGATCCCGAACACCGGGGAGCTGTTTTTT.

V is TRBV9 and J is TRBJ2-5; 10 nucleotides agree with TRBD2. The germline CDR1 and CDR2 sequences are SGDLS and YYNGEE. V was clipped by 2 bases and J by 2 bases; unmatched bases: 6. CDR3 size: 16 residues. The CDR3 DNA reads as TGTGCCAGCAGCGTGATTAGCGGGGGGTTGCAAGAGACCCAGTACTTC. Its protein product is CASSVISGGLQETQYF.

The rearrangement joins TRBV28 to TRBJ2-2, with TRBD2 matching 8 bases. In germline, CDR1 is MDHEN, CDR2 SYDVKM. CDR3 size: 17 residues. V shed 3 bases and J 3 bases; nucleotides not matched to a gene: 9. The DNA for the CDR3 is TGTGCCAGCAGTTTTAGCTCGGCTAGCGGGTACACCGGGGAGCTGTTTTTT. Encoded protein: CASSFSSASGYTGELFF.